The source of this T cell receptor (beta chain) is a study of glioma-infiltrating T cells. Study-wide findings and caveats: Above-expected tissue-blood divergence occurred in all gliomas, most in low-grade ones.

TCR alpha and beta CDR3 regions were amplified from RNA using iRepertoire nested multiplex PCR. Input was about 85-400 ng of tissue mRNA or PBMC total RNA. From the multiplex PCR reads, TCRdb called clonotypes with MiXCR, one entry per CDR3 protein. The sample consists of under 200,000 distinct CDR3 sequences, around 42% of them appearing once. Turning to this clonotype: The target antigen is unknown.

This clonotype was sampled from a human donor with low-grade glioma or glioblastoma, undergoing nonglioma brain surgery, or in good health (not recorded which). Sequencing was done on a sample of glioma tissue, nonneoplastic brain tissue, or PBMCs (not recorded which).

The CDR3 sequence: CASDPSSGNTIYF. For the CDR3, the DNA is TGTGCCAGCGACCCGTCCTCTGGAAACACCATATATTTT. The chain joins TRBV7-9 to TRBJ1-3; D not certain. Trimming removed 8 bases at V and 0 bases at J, with 8 bases between. Germline assignment: CDR1 SEHNR and CDR2 FQNEAQ (reference sequence). The CDR3 is 13 residues long.